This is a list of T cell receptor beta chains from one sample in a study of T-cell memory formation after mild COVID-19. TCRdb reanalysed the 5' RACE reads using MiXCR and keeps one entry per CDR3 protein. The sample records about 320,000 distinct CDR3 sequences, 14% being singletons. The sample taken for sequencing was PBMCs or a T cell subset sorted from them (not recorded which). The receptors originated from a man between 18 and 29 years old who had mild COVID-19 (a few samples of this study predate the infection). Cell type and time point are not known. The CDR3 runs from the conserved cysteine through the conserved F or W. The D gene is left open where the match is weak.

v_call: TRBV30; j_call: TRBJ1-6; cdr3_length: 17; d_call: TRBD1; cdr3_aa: CAWLDRGGFSYNSPLHF
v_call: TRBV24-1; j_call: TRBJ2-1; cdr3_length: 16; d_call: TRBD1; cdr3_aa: CATSDYRDRGHNEQFF
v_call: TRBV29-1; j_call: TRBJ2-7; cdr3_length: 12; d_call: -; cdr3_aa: CSVDGQADEQYF
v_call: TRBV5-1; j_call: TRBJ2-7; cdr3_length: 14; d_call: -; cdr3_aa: CASRYTGNSYEQYF
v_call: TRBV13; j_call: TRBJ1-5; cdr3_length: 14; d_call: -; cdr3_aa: CASSFSGWNQPQHF
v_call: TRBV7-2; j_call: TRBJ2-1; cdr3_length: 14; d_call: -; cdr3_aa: CASSPSRPHNEQFF
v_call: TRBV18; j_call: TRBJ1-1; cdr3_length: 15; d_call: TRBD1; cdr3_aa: CASSHGQGSNTEAFF
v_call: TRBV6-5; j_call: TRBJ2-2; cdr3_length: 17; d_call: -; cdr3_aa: CASSRGGLSLNTGELFF
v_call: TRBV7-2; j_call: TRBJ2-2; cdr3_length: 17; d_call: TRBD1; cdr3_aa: CASSFPIRGRKTGELFF
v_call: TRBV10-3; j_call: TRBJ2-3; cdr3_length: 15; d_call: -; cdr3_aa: CAISTGGDSTDTQYF
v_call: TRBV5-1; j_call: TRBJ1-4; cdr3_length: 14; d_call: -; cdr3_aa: CASSPPGLNEKLFF
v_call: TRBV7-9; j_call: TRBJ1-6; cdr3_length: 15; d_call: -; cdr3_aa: CASSPYTGGSSPLHF
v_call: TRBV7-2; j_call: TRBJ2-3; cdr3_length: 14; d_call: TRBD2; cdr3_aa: CASSRPGPGGTQYF
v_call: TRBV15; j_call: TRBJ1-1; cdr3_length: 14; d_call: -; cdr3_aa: CATSRDRSDTEAFF
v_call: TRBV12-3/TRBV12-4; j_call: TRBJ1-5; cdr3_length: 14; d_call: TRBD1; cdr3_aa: CASRPGQVTQPQHF
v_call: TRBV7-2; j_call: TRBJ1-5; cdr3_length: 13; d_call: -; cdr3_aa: CASSFGGGQPQHF
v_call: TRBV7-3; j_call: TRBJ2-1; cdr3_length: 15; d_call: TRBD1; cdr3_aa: CASSHRGASYNEQFF
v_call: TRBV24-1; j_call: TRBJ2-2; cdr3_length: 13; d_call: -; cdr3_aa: CAASPANTGELFF
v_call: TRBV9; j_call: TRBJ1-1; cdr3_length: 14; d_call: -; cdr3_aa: CASSVGGEGTEAFF
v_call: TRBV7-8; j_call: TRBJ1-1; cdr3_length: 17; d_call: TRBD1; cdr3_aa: CASSLAGWGQGATEAFF
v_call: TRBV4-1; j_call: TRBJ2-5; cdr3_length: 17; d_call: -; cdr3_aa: CASRSVGRNRDQETQYF
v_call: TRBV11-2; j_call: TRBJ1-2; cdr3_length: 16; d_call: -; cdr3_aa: CASSPSGRSFSYGYTF
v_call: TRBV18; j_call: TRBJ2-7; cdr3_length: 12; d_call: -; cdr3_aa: CASSPVNHEQYF
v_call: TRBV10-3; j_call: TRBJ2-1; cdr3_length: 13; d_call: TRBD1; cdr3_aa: CAIRARQGGEQFF
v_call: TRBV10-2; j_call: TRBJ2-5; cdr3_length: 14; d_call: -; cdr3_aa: CASSEARLQETQYF
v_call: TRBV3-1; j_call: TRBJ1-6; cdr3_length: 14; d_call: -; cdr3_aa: CASSGTNYNSPLHF
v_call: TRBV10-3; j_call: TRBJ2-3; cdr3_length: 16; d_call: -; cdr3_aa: CAISESRAQSTDTQYF
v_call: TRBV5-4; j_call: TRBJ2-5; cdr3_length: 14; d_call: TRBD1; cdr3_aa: CATRTGSTQETQYF
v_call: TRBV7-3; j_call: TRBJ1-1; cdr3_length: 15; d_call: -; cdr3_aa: CASSPRTTGLSEAFF
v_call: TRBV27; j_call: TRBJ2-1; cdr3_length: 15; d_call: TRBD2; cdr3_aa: CASSLNLAGRLEQFF
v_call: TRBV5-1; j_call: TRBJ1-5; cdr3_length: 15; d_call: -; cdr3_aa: CASSLLSGSNQPQHF
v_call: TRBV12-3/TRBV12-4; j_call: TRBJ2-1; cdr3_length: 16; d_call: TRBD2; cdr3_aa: CASSPRASGTYNEQFF
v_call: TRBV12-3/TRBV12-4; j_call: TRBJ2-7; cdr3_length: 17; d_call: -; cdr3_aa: CASSPTIGAGSSYEQYF
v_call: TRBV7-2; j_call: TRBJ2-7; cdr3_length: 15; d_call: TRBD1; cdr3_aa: CASSPDFDRVYEQYF
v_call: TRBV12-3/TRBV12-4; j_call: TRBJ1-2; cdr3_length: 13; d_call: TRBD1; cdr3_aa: CASTWGTGDGYTF
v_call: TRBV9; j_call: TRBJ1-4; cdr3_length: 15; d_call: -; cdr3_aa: CASSVGLATNEKLFF
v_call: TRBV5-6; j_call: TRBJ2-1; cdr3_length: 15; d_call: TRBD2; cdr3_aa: CASSFRGGSYNEQFF
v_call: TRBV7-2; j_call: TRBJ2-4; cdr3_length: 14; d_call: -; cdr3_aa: CASSLGLTRDIQYF
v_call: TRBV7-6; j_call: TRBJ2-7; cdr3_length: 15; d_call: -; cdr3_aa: CASSLGGGSSYEQYF
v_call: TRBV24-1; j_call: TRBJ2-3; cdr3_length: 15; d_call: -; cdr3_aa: CATSDFRDPGDTQYF
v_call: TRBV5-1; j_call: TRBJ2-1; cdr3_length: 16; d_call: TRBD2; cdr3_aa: CASSYSTSAIYNEQFF
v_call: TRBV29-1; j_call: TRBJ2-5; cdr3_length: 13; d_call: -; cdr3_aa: CSVEAATGETQYF
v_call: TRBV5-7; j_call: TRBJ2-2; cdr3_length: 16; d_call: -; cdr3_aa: CASRSGQRANTGELFF
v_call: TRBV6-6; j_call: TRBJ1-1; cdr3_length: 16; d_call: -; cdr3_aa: CASTNPDGSTGTEAFF